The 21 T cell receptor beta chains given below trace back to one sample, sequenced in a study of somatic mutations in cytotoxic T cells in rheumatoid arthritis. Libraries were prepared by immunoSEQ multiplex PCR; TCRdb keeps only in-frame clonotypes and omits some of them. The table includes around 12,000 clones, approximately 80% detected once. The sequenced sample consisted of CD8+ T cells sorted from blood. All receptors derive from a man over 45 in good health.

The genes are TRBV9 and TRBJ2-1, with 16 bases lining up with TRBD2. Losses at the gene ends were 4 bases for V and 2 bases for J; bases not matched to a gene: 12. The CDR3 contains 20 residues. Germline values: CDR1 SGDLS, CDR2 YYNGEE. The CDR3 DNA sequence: TGTGCCAGCAGCCTCAACCCAGGGACTAGCGGGAGGGCCGCCTACAATGAGCAGTTCTTC. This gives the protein CASSLNPGTSGRAAYNEQFF. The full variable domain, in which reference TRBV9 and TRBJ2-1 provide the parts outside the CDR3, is DSGVTQTPKHLITATGQRVTLRCSPRSGDLSVYWYQQSLDQGLQFLIQYYNGEERAKGNILERFSAQQFPDLHSELNLSSLELGDSALYFCASSLNPGTSGRAAYNEQFFGPGTRLTVL.

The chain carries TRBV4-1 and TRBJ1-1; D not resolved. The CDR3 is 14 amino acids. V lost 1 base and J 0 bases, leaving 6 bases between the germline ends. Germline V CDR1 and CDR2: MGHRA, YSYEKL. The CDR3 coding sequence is TGCGCCAGCAGCCAAGCGGCCTTGAACACTGAAGCTTTCTTT. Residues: CASSQAALNTEAFF.

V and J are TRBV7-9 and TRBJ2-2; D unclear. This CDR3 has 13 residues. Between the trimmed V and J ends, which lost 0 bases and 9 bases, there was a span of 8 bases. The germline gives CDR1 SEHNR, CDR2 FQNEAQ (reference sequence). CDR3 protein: CASSLALSRELFF. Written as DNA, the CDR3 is TGTGCCAGCAGCTTAGCCTTGTCCAGGGAGCTGTTTTTT.

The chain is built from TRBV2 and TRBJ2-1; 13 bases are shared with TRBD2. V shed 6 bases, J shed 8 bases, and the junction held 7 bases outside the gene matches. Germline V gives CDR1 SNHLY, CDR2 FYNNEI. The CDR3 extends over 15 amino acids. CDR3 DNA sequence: TGTGCCAGCAGCGCTGGGACTAGCGGGATATATGAGCAGTTCTTC. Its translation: CASSAGTSGIYEQFF.

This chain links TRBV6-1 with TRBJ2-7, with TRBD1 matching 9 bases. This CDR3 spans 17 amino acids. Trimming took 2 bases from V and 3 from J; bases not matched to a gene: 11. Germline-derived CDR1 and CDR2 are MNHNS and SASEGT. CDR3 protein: CASSEHNTGGAVYEQYV. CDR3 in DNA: TGTGCCAGCAGTGAACATAACACAGGGGGCGCCGTCTACGAGCAGTACGTC.

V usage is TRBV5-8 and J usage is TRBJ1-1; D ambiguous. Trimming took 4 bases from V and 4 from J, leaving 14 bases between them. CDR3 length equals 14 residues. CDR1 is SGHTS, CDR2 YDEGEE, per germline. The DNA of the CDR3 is TGTGCCAGCAGCCAAAACGGACCTCTCACTGAAGCTTTCTTT. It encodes CASSQNGPLTEAFF. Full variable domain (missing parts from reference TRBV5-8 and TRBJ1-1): EAGVTQSPTHLIKTRGQQATLRCSPISGHTSVYWYQQALGLGLQFLLWYDEGEERNRGNFPPRFSGRQFPNYSSELNVNALELEDSALYLCASSQNGPLTEAFFGQGTRLTVV.

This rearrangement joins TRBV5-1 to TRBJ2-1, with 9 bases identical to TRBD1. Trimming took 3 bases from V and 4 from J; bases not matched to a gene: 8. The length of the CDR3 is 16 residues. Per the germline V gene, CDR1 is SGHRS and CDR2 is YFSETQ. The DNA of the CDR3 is TGCGCCAGCAGCTCCATTACAGGGGGCCCTTACAATGAGCAGTTCTTC. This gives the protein CASSSITGGPYNEQFF.

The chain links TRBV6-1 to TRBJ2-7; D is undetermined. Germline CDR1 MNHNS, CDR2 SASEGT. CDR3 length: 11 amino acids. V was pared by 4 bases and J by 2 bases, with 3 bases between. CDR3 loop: CASSVTYEQYF. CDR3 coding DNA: TGTGCCAGCAGTGTAACCTACGAGCAGTACTTC.

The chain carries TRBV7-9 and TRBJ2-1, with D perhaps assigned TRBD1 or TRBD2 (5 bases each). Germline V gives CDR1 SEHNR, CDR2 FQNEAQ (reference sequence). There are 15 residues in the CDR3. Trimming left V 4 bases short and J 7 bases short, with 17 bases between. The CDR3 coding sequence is TGTGCCAGCAGCTCACCGAGGGGTTTTGGGAATGAGCAGTTCTTC. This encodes CASSSPRGFGNEQFF.

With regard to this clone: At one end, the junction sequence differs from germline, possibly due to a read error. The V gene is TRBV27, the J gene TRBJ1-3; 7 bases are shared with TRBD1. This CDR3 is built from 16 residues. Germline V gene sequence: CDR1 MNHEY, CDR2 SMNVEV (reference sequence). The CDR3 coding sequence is TGTGCCAGCAGTCTATCAGGGGGTGGGAATGGAAACACCATATATTTT. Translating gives CASSLSGGGNGNTIYF.

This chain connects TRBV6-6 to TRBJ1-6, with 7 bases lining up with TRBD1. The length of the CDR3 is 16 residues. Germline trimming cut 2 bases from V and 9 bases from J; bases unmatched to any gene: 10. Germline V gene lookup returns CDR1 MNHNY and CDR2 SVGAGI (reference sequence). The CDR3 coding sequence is TGTGCCAGCAGTTACGCCCTAGACAGGGCAGGTTCACCCCTCCACTTT. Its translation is CASSYALDRAGSPLHF.

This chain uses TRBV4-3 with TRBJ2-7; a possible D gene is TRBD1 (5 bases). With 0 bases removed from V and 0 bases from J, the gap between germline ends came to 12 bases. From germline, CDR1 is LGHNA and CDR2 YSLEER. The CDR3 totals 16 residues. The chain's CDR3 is CASSQDRQPSSYEQYF. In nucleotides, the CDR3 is TGCGCCAGCAGCCAAGACCGACAGCCGAGCTCCTACGAGCAGTACTTC.

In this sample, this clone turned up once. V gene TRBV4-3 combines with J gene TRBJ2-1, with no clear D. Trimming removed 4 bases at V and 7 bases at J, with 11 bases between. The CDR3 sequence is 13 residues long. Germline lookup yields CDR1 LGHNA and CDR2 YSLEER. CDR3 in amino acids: CASSPPDSNEQFF. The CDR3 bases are TGCGCCAGCAGCCCTCCTGACTCAAATGAGCAGTTCTTC.

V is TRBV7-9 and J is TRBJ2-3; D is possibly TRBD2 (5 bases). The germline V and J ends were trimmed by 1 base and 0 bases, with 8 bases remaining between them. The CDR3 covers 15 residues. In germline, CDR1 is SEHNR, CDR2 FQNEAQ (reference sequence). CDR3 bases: TGTGCCAGCAGCTTAGGGTGGACTAGCACAGATACGCAGTATTTT. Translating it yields CASSLGWTSTDTQYF.

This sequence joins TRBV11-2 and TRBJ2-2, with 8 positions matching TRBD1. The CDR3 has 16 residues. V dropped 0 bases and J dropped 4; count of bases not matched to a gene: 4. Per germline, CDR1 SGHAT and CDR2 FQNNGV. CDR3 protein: CASSLDYRGTTGELFF. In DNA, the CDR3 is TGTGCCAGCAGCTTAGATTACAGGGGGACCACCGGGGAGCTGTTTTTT.

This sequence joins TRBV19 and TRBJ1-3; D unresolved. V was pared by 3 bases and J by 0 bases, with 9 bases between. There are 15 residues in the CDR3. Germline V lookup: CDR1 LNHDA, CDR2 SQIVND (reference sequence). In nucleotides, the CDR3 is TGTGCCAGTAGTATGTCCAGCTCCTCTGGAAACACCATATATTTT. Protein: CASSMSSSSGNTIYF.

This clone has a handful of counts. DNA for the CDR3: TGTGCCAGTAGTACCCTCTACTCTGAAGCTTTCTTT. As protein: CASSTLYSEAFF. V usage is TRBV19 and J usage is TRBJ1-1; D ambiguous. Germline lookup yields CDR1 LNHDA and CDR2 SQIVND (reference sequence). Trimming removed 4 bases at V and 6 bases at J, with 9 bases between. The CDR3 contains 12 residues.

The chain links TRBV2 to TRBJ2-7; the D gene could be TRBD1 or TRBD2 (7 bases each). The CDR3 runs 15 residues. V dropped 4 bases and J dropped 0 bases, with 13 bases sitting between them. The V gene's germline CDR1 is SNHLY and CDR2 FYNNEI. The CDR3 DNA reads TGTGCCAGCAGTGGGGAGGGGGCCAGCTCCTACGAGCAGTACTTC. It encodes CASSGEGASSYEQYF.

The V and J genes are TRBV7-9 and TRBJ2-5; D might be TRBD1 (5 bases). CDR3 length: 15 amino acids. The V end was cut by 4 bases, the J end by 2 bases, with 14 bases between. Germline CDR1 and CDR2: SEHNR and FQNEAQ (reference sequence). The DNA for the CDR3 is TGTGCCAGCAGCTACGACCAGGGTCTACAAGAGACCCAGTACTTC. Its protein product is CASSYDQGLQETQYF.

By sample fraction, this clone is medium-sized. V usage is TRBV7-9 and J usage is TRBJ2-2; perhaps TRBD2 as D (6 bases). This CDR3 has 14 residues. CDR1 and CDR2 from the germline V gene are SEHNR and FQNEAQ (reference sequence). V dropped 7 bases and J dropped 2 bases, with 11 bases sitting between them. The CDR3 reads CASKGTPNTGELFF. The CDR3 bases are TGTGCCAGCAAAGGGACTCCTAACACCGGGGAGCTGTTTTTT.

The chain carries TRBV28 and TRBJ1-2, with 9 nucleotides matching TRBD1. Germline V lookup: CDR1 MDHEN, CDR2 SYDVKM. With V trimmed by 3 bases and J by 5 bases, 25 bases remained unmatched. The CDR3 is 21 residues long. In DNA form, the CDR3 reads TGTGCCAGCAGTTTGTTATCGGTCGCCAAAAAACAGGGGGCGCTGGAATATGGCTACACCTTC. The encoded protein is CASSLLSVAKKQGALEYGYTF.